The clone carrying this T cell receptor (beta chain) came up once. The sample carries other DNA sequences with the same CDR3. Profiled with immunoSEQ multiplex PCR; TCRdb holds only in-frame clones, not every one. The table has about 270,000 clones, roughly 84% seen once. The data derive from a study of blood T cell repertoires in COVID-19. Background on the study: The United States, Italy and Spain supplied acute and convalescent COVID-19 samples.

This CDR3 contains 12 residues. Germline CDR1 DFQATT, CDR2 SNEGSKA (reference sequence). The V end lost 3 bases, the J end lost 4 bases, and 9 bases lay between the germline ends. The chain uses TRBV20-1 and TRBJ2-5; D is possibly TRBD1 (6 bases). Sample: peripheral blood. The receptor was isolated from a woman between 18 and 30 years old with acute or convalescent COVID-19. CDR3: CSASPTGETQYF. The CDR3 nucleotides are TGCAGTGCTAGTCCGACAGGAGAGACCCAGTACTTC.